Following are 10 T cell receptor beta chains from one sample sequenced in a study of regulatory T cells in long-lasting Graves disease. iRepertoire HTBI primers and Arm-PCR of CDR3 regions built TCR beta libraries. TCRdb re-derived calls from the multiplex PCR reads in MiXCR, one entry per CDR3 protein. In the table there are about 380,000 distinct CDR3 sequences, around 15% of which are singletons. The time point: newly diagnosed GD, antithyroid drugs for less than 3 months. Preparation of the TCR library used RNA extracted from PBMCs. Specimen: peripheral blood mononuclear cells (PBMCs), collected at new diagnosis, from a patient treated with antithyroid drugs. The receptors shown here come from a female donor with Graves disease.

This clonotype was seen many times. V gene TRBV15 combines with J gene TRBJ1-1; D is unclear. Deletions cut 3 bases from V and 1 base from J, with 6 bases between. CDR3 length: 13 residues. CDR1 and CDR2 from the germline V gene are LNHNV and YYDKDF (reference sequence). The CDR3 DNA sequence: TGTGCCACCAGCAGCACGGAGAACACTGAAGCTTTCTTT. As protein: CATSSTENTEAFF.

This clonotype showed up just once. At one boundary the junction diverges from the germline segment, which might be a read error. The chain carries TRBV7-2 and TRBJ2-3, with D unresolved. The CDR3 covers 14 residues. CDR1 and CDR2 (germline): SGHTA, FQGNSA. CDR3 residues: CASSPGTGTDAQYF. The DNA of the CDR3 is TGTGCCAGCAGCCCGGGTACTGGCACAGATGCGCAGTATTTT. The entire variable domain, with the rest obtained from reference TRBV7-2 and TRBJ2-3, is as follows: GAGVSQSPSNKVTEKGKDVELRCDPISGHTALYWYRQSLGQGLEFLIYFQGNSAPDKSGLPSDRFSAERTGGSVSTLTIQRTQQEDSAVYLCASSPGTGTDAQYFGPGTRLTVL.

This clonotype was seen ten or more times. V gene TRBV19 combines with J gene TRBJ1-2; D is possibly TRBD1 (6 bases). V was clipped by 4 bases and J by 7 bases, with 16 bases between them. The CDR3 runs to 14 residues. From germline, CDR1 is LNHDA and CDR2 SQIVND (reference sequence). The CDR3, as DNA: TGTGCCAGTAGTACCTCAAACAGGGTCGGTGGCTACACCTTC. Protein product: CASSTSNRVGGYTF.

J is TRBJ2-3 and V is TRBV6-1; D uncertain. Trimming left V 3 bases short and J 7 bases short, with 8 bases between. The CDR3 totals 12 residues. The germline V gene encodes CDR1 MNHNS and CDR2 SASEGT. CDR3 residues: CASSDEGNTQYF. Here the CDR3 DNA reads TGTGCCAGCAGTGATGAAGGGAATACGCAGTATTTT.

This clonotype was counted many times. The chain employs TRBV10-3 and TRBJ2-3, with 9 nucleotides matching TRBD2. V was clipped by 10 bases and J by 2 bases; unmatched bases: 10. Per the germline V gene, CDR1 is ENHRY and CDR2 is SYGVKD. The length of the CDR3 is 15 residues. The CDR3 region is CATCLGGGATDTQYF. The CDR3 DNA is TGTGCCACCTGCCTGGGCGGGGGGGCCACAGATACGCAGTATTTT.

The chain combines TRBV6-1 with TRBJ2-7, with a tentative D call TRBD1 (6 bases). The germline CDR1 and CDR2 sequences are MNHNS and SASEGT. Trimming took off 6 bases at V and 3 bases at J, with 12 bases between the two ends. The CDR3 is 13 residues long. The CDR3 loop is CASSYGQYYEQYF. DNA for the CDR3: TGTGCCAGCAGCTACGGACAGTACTACGAGCAGTACTTC.

Concerning this clonotype: A much larger clone lies a single base off, so this may be a read error. The chain combines TRBV20-1 with TRBJ2-5; D possibly uses TRBD1 or TRBD2 (5 bases each). The CDR3 sequence is 12 residues long. CDR1 and CDR2 (germline): DFQATT, SNEGSKA (reference sequence). CDR3 DNA sequence: TGCAGGTCAGGGATTTCGGGGAATGAGCAGTACTTC. As protein: CRSGISGNEQYF.

This clonotype was seen many times. V usage is TRBV2 and J usage is TRBJ2-1, with D perhaps TRBD2 (6 bases). The CDR3 is 16 amino acids. Germline V CDR1 and CDR2: SNHLY, FYNNEI. V dropped 2 bases and J dropped 9 bases, with 20 bases sitting between them. The CDR3 spells CASSEPFGGNRGEQFF. Written as DNA, the CDR3 is TGTGCCAGCAGTGAACCGTTCGGGGGTAATCGAGGTGAGCAGTTCTTC.

In this sample, this clonotype turned up a few times. The gene calls are TRBV6-9 and TRBJ2-5; D tentatively reads TRBD1 or TRBD2 (5 bases each). The CDR3 contains 16 residues. The germline gives CDR1 MNHGY, CDR2 SVAAGI. V was pared by 3 bases and J by 3 bases, with 17 bases between. The CDR3 DNA sequence: TGTGCCAGCAGTTACGGTAGTAGGAGGACAAAAGAGACCCAGTACTTC. It codes for CASSYGSRRTKETQYF.

In its sample, this clonotype was seen many times. The V and J genes are TRBV3-1 and TRBJ2-5, with 9 bases fitting TRBD2. Germline CDR1 reads LGHDT; CDR2 reads YNNKEL (reference sequence). The CDR3 length is 16 residues. The J segment lost 5 bases and the V segment lost 1 base, leaving 8 bases of the junction unmatched. Here the CDR3 DNA reads TGTGCCAGCAGCCAAGCCTCGGGACTAGCAGGGGAGACCCAGTACTTC. Its translation: CASSQASGLAGETQYF.